The subject of this entry is one T cell receptor (beta chain). This sample was taken from a study of memory CD4+ T cells and cytomegalovirus serostatus. Sequencing used immunoSEQ multiplex PCR; TCRdb keeps in-frame clones, though not all of them. The sample yields 45,000 to 55,000 clones, roughly three quarters seen once. V dropped 4 bases and J dropped 7 bases, with 23 bases sitting between them. Germline-derived CDR1 and CDR2 are SGHNT and YYREEE (reference sequence). This CDR3 is built from 16 residues. The sort gate was single viable CD3+CD4+CD8-CD45RO+ cells for memory CD4+ T cells. J is TRBJ1-1 and V is TRBV5-4; D not resolved. The specimen sequenced was memory CD4+ T cells from blood. The sequence was obtained from an adult in good health and CMV-seronegative. The CDR3 sequence is CASSPSKSDGKLEAFF. DNA of the CDR3: TGTGCCAGCAGCCCTTCTAAGAGCGATGGTAAGCTTGAAGCTTTCTTT. Full variable domain (missing parts from reference TRBV5-4 and TRBJ1-1): ETGVTQSPTHLIKTRGQQVTLRCSSQSGHNTVSWYQQALGQGPQFIFQYYREEENGRGNFPPRFSGLQFPNYSSELNVNALELDDSALYLCASSPSKSDGKLEAFFGQGTRLTVV.